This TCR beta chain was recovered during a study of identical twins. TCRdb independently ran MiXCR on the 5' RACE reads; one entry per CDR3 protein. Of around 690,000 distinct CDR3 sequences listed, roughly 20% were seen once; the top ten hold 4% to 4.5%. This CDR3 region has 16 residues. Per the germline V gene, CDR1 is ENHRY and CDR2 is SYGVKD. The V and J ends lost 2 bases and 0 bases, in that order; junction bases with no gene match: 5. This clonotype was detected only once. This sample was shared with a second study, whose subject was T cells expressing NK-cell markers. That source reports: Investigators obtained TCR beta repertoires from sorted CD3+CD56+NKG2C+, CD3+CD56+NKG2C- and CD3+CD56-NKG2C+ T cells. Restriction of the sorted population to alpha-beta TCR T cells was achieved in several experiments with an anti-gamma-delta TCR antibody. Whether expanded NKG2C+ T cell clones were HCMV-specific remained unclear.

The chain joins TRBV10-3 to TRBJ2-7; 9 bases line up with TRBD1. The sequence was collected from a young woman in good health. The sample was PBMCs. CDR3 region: CAISEPPGQGSYEQYF. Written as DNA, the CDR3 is TGTGCCATCAGTGAGCCCCCGGGACAGGGCTCCTACGAGCAGTACTTC.